A single sample is the source of the 30 T cell receptor beta chains below, sequenced in a study of CD8 T cells in Susac syndrome. cDNA came from around 0.5 to 1 ug RNA primed by random hexamers. Each CDR3 protein gets one entry after TCRdb re-called the immunoSEQ multiplex PCR reads with MiXCR. In the table there are 50,000 to 55,000 distinct CDR3 sequences, approximately 95% of which are singletons. Sequences were obtained from CD8+ T cells from PBMCs. The receptors here all came from a human donor with Susac syndrome.

This sequence joins TRBV19 and TRBJ1-1; D is unclear. The CDR3 contains 12 residues. Germline CDR1 reads LNHDA; CDR2 reads SQIVND (reference sequence). V was shortened by 3 bases and J by 9 bases, with 11 bases between the two germline ends. The CDR3 loop is CASSIRGGQAFF. The CDR3 DNA sequence: TGTGCCAGTAGTATTCGAGGAGGGCAAGCTTTCTTT.

Comments on this clonotype: The junction differs from germline at one of its ends, possibly a read error. This rearrangement joins TRBV19 to TRBJ2-1; a weak D match, TRBD1 (5 bases). This CDR3 has 10 residues. Germline assignment: CDR1 LNHDA and CDR2 SQIVND (reference sequence). The CDR3 nucleotides are TGTGCCAGTAGTGGGTGGGGCCGCGCTTTC. It is translated as CASSGWGRAF.

The chain uses TRBV5-1 and TRBJ2-7; 8 bases match TRBD2. V shed 4 bases and J 2 bases; nucleotides not matched to a gene: 8. The CDR3 extends over 15 amino acids. CDR1 is SGHRS and CDR2 is YFSETQ in the germline V gene. The CDR3 DNA reads as TGCGCCAGCAGCGGCCGCGGGGGGCGAACCTACGAGCAGTACTTC. This gives the protein CASSGRGGRTYEQYF.

This chain joins TRBV4-2 and TRBJ1-6; D unresolved. The CDR3 has 13 amino acids. The germline V gene has CDR1 LGHNA and CDR2 YNFKEQ. V was trimmed by 0 bases and J by 9 bases, leaving 6 bases between them. For the CDR3, the DNA is TGTGCCAGCAGCCAAGATCTCCGTTCACCCCTCCACTTT. It encodes CASSQDLRSPLHF.

The V call is TRBV25-1, the J call TRBJ2-1; possible D gene TRBD2, 6 bases. Trimming took 9 bases from V and 7 from J, leaving 10 bases between them. This CDR3 has 11 residues. Germline V gene data show CDR1 as MGHDK and CDR2 as SYGVNS. The CDR3 bases are TGTGCCAGTGGGGGGTCGAATGAGCAGTTCTTC. It yields the protein CASGGSNEQFF.

V gene TRBV12-3 or TRBV12-4 combines with J gene TRBJ1-6; D unresolved. This CDR3 is 13 amino acids long. The V end lost 3 bases, the J end lost 8 bases, and 8 bases lay between the germline ends. CDR3 sequence reads: CASSLSGYSPLHF. The CDR3 nucleotides are TGTGCCAGCAGTTTGAGCGGGTATTCACCCCTCCACTTT.

This rearrangement joins TRBV5-1 to TRBJ2-1; 14 bases map to TRBD2. V gave up 5 bases and J gave up 4 bases; unmatched junction bases: 8. Germline loops: CDR1 SGHRS, CDR2 YFSETQ. This CDR3 region has 17 residues. The CDR3 loop reads CASRQGTSGGLYNEQFF. CDR3 coding DNA: TGCGCCAGCAGACAAGGGACTAGCGGGGGATTATACAATGAGCAGTTCTTC.

The chain has TRBV4-1 and TRBJ1-1; no firm D call. V was trimmed by 1 base and J by 4 bases, leaving 7 bases between them. Per the germline V gene, CDR1 is MGHRA and CDR2 is YSYEKL. The CDR3 spans 13 residues. The CDR3 DNA is TGCGCCAGCAGCCAAGGGGGTTCCACTGAAGCTTTCTTT. This sequence encodes CASSQGGSTEAFF.

V is TRBV3-1 and J is TRBJ1-5; no definite D call. V was pared by 5 bases and J by 3 bases, with 11 bases between. Germline values: CDR1 LGHDT, CDR2 YNNKEL (reference sequence). The CDR3 runs to 14 residues. The CDR3 coding sequence is TGTGCCAGCAGCGATGACGGCCCCAATCAGCCCCAGCATTTT. Amino acid sequence: CASSDDGPNQPQHF.

This chain joins TRBV20-1 and TRBJ2-5; D not certain. This CDR3 contains 13 residues. V was pared by 3 bases and J by 8 bases, with 16 bases between. Germline CDR1 and CDR2: DFQATT and SNEGSKA (reference sequence). This chain's CDR3 is CSARAAPGETQYF. The DNA of the CDR3 is TGCAGTGCTAGGGCAGCCCCTGGAGAAACCCAGTACTTC.

This clonotype showed up just once. The V call is TRBV9, the J call TRBJ2-2; D uncertain. Between the trimmed V and J ends, which lost 0 bases and 6 bases, there was a span of 3 bases. The CDR3 has 12 amino acids. The germline V gene encodes CDR1 SGDLS and CDR2 YYNGEE. The CDR3 region is CASSVGSGELFF. The CDR3 DNA reads TGTGCCAGCAGCGTAGGGTCCGGGGAGCTGTTTTTT.

The chain recombines TRBV11-2 with TRBJ2-2; 14 bases fit TRBD2. Germline V gives CDR1 SGHAT, CDR2 FQNNGV. V was pared by 4 bases and J by 12 bases, with 13 bases of the junction left unmatched. This CDR3 has 17 amino acids. CDR3 amino acids: CASSSSKRLAGGKKLFF. CDR3 DNA sequence: TGTGCCAGCAGCTCCTCCAAACGACTAGCGGGGGGGAAAAAGCTGTTTTTT.

V gene TRBV10-3 combines with J gene TRBJ1-2; D not certain. Germline V gives CDR1 ENHRY, CDR2 SYGVKD. This CDR3 has 11 residues. V was clipped by 2 bases and J by 6 bases, with 4 bases between them. The CDR3 region has the DNA TGTGCCATCAGTGAGGGGAATGGCTACACCTTC. Translating gives CAISEGNGYTF.

The chain joins TRBV3-1 to TRBJ2-5, with TRBD2 as a possible D gene (5 bases). The V gene lost 4 bases and the J gene lost 5 bases, with 17 bases spanning the gap. The V gene's germline CDR1 is LGHDT and CDR2 YNNKEL (reference sequence). CDR3 length: 15 amino acids. Here the CDR3 DNA reads TGTGCCAGCAGCCCCCGATGGGCCTCGGGGGAGACCCAGTACTTC. This translates into CASSPRWASGETQYF.

The chain is built from TRBV2 and TRBJ1-2; 7 nucleotides line up with TRBD1. Germline V lookup: CDR1 SNHLY, CDR2 FYNNEI. V lost 6 bases, J lost 0 bases, and 4 bases stayed unmatched. There are 14 residues in the CDR3. The CDR3 protein is CASSAGGSNYGYTF. CDR3 bases: TGTGCCAGCAGCGCAGGGGGTTCTAACTATGGCTACACCTTC.

The chain employs TRBV18 and TRBJ2-5; 9 nucleotides align to TRBD1. CDR1 is KGHSH, CDR2 LQKENI, per germline. Trimming cost V 3 bases and J 3 bases; bases outside gene matches: 11. The CDR3 spans 17 residues. The CDR3 sequence is CASSPEDRGGLEETQYF. The CDR3 region has the DNA TGTGCCAGCTCACCCGAGGACAGGGGAGGATTGGAAGAGACCCAGTACTTC.

This clonotype was recorded only once. The CDR3 loop reads CITTPGTAEGEQYF. CDR3 DNA sequence: TGCATAACCACTCCGGGCACAGCCGAGGGAGAGCAGTACTTC. The V gene is TRBV29-1, the J gene TRBJ2-7; weak D call: TRBD2 (5 bases). Germline values: CDR1 SQVTM, CDR2 ANQGSEA. This CDR3 has 14 amino acids.

The chain employs TRBV18 and TRBJ2-3; D is uncertain. Per the germline V gene, CDR1 is KGHSH and CDR2 is LQKENI. The CDR3 has 11 residues. The V gene lost 8 bases and the J gene lost 3 bases, with 6 bases spanning the gap. The CDR3 sequence is CASDMTDTQYF. For the CDR3, the DNA is TGTGCCAGCGATATGACAGATACGCAGTATTTT.

The V and J genes are TRBV12-3 or TRBV12-4 and TRBJ1-2; tentatively, D is TRBD1 (5 bases). There are 12 residues in the CDR3. The V end was cut by 3 bases, the J end by 5 bases, with 7 bases between. The CDR3 sequence: CASSLPGYGYTF. The CDR3 coding sequence is TGTGCCAGCAGTTTGCCAGGGTATGGCTACACCTTC.

The chain has TRBV27 and TRBJ2-1; D not certain. Germline V CDR1 and CDR2: MNHEY, SMNVEV (reference sequence). The germline V and J ends were trimmed by 6 bases and 8 bases, with 8 bases remaining between them. There are 11 residues in the CDR3. Written as DNA, the CDR3 is TGTGCCAGCAGGGGTAGTTATGAGCAGTTCTTC. Its protein product is CASRGSYEQFF.

This rearrangement joins TRBV19 to TRBJ2-5, with a tentative D call TRBD1 (5 bases). Germline CDR1 reads LNHDA; CDR2 reads SQIVND (reference sequence). This CDR3 comprises 12 residues. V lost 9 bases to trimming and J lost 1 base, with 9 bases between them. The CDR3 loop reads CASSGIQETQYF. Written as DNA, the CDR3 is TGTGCCAGCTCAGGGATCCAAGAGACCCAGTACTTC.

The rearrangement uses TRBV20-1 and TRBJ2-7, with D possibly called TRBD1 or TRBD2 (5 bases each). This CDR3 contains 17 residues. V was pared by 3 bases and J by 0 bases, with 21 bases between. CDR1 DFQATT and CDR2 SNEGSKA come from the germline V gene (reference sequence). The CDR3 is CSASSTSFRGLSYEQYF. In nucleotides, the CDR3 is TGCAGTGCTAGTAGTACGTCCTTTCGGGGCCTCTCCTACGAGCAGTACTTC.

The count of this clonotype is one. J is TRBJ1-5 and V is TRBV7-9; D is perhaps TRBD1 (5 bases). Germline V gives CDR1 SEHNR, CDR2 FQNEAQ (reference sequence). The CDR3 has 16 amino acids. V was clipped by 5 bases and J by 7 bases, with 21 bases between them. The CDR3 here is CASSPLGAGTDQPQHF. The CDR3 bases are TGTGCCAGCAGCCCATTAGGGGCAGGGACGGACCAGCCCCAGCATTTT.

The chain recombines TRBV19 with TRBJ2-1, with 8 bases matching TRBD2. There are 12 residues in the CDR3. The germline V gene has CDR1 LNHDA and CDR2 SQIVND (reference sequence). The J segment lost 9 bases and the V segment lost 7 bases, leaving 5 bases of the junction unmatched. CDR3 coding DNA: TGTGCCAGTACCGGGACTAGGACTGAGCAGTTCTTC. As protein: CASTGTRTEQFF.

The J gene is TRBJ1-1, the V gene TRBV3-1; no clear D gene. V shed 2 bases and J shed 10 bases, with 14 bases lying between them. Germline values: CDR1 LGHDT, CDR2 YNNKEL (reference sequence). This CDR3 region has 13 residues. The CDR3 DNA follows: TGTGCCAGCAGCCAATTTGATGACCTCGCAGCTTTCTTT. Amino acid sequence: CASSQFDDLAAFF.

The V and J genes are TRBV6-6 and TRBJ1-5; TRBD1 agrees at 8 bases. CDR3 size: 14 residues. CDR1 is MNHNY and CDR2 is SVGAGI in the germline V gene (reference sequence). V dropped 6 bases and J dropped 2; count of bases not matched to a gene: 3. The CDR3 DNA follows: TGTGCCAGCAGGGACAGGGCAGGCAATCAGCCCCAGCATTTT. Translating gives CASRDRAGNQPQHF.

As for this clonotype: One end of the junction fails to match germline, which may point to a read error. The rearrangement links TRBV7-2 to TRBJ2-1; 12 bases line up with TRBD2. The CDR3 sequence is 15 residues long. The germline V gene encodes CDR1 SGHTA and CDR2 FQGNSA. CDR3 coding DNA: TGTGCCAGCAGCCTAGCGGGGGGGATATACAATGAGCAGTTCTTC. Translated, it gives CASSLAGGIYNEQFF.

V is TRBV27 and J is TRBJ1-5; TRBD1 is a possible D gene (6 bases). Trimming took off 5 bases at V and 6 bases at J, with 14 bases between the two ends. The V gene's germline CDR1 is MNHEY and CDR2 SMNVEV (reference sequence). The CDR3 totals 14 residues. In DNA form, the CDR3 reads TGTGCCAGCAGTCAAACAGGGTACCCTCAGCCCCAGCATTTT. The encoded protein is CASSQTGYPQPQHF.

This chain connects TRBV27 to TRBJ1-1; no reliable D call. With 1 base removed from V and 0 bases from J, the gap between germline ends came to 9 bases. The germline gives CDR1 MNHEY, CDR2 SMNVEV (reference sequence). This CDR3 is built from 15 residues. The CDR3 sequence: CASSLLKALNTEAFF. Written as DNA, the CDR3 is TGTGCCAGCAGTTTATTAAAGGCCCTGAACACTGAAGCTTTCTTT.

The chain employs TRBV27 and TRBJ1-5; D ambiguous. The length of the CDR3 is 13 residues. V lost 3 bases to trimming and J lost 3 bases, with 6 bases between them. The germline gives CDR1 MNHEY, CDR2 SMNVEV (reference sequence). The chain's CDR3 is CASSLTSNQPQHF. CDR3 bases: TGTGCCAGCAGTTTGACATCCAATCAGCCCCAGCATTTT.